This T cell receptor (beta chain) was sequenced for a study of resident and recirculating memory T cells in vitiligo listed by TCRdb under 2018. Broadly, across the study: The study took epidermis from shave biopsies of two lesional and two nonlesional sites, plus PBMCs, from each of a few stable vitiligo patients for TCR beta sequencing. Right before genomic DNA was extracted using the Qiagen DNeasy Blood & Tissue Kit, the samples were homogenized with no cell sorting step. Human TCR beta sequencing was used to test whether specific clones in lesional vitiligo skin differed from clones in nonlesional skin and blood. Findings and caveats that apply to the study as a whole: Overlap and correlation analysis showed no significant repertoire overlap between biopsies except for each lesion with itself, even within a single patient. Future mechanistic studies are needed so that the relative contributions of the lesion-infiltrating T cell clones and of human Trm versus Tcm pools can be evaluated. Clonality was not the same from one vitiligo lesion to another, and no unique dominant TCR clone turned up. TCR sequences were not conserved across biopsy sites or patients, suggesting that different T cell clones infiltrate different lesions, described as private specificity.

The germline V gene supplies CDR1 MNHNS and CDR2 SASEGT. Its CDR3 holds 12 amino acids, cysteine through phenylalanine. This entry keeps only the CDR3 DNA: 36 bases, framed from base 1. Germline trimming: 11 bases from V, 5 bases from J; junction bases outside gene matches: 5. The immunoSEQ hsTCRB kit was used to amplify TCR beta chains from the genomic DNA. The immunoSEQ service ran the sequencing of the TCR beta libraries on an Illumina MiSeq instrument. As for how the authors treated the data: Repertoire data were analyzed with the immunoSEQ Analyzer. In TCRdb, the immuneACCESS table is reduced to in-frame sequences with V and J assigned. These tables do not hold every clone; where another copy was compared, an unresolved V gene accounts for under half, and the others remain unexplained. Clone size and the V and J calls come from that table; the DNA yielded D and trimming. The sample data list 39,000 or so clones, and roughly 91% of these were observed just once. More than 4% of the sample lies in the top ten.

Comment on this clone: Its target antigen remains unknown. No per-base quality is available; no much larger clone lies one base away.

Vitiligo was considered stable when no change in lesions had been observed over the previous 6 months. Stable patients also had to lack confetti depigmentation, a clinical sign of active vitiligo. Any patient who had received treatment in the previous three months was excluded. PBMCs were isolated from heparinized blood by Ficoll density gradient centrifugation and then flash-frozen. The clonotype comes from a male donor with vitiligo. The chain was built from TRBV6-1 and TRBJ1-4, with 7 bases in between that match TRBD1. Specimen: blood. The CDR3: CASQGENEKLFF. The DNA sequence is as follows: TGTGCCTCCCAGGGGGAGAATGAAAAACTGTTTTTT.